Below, 6 T cell receptor beta chains from the same sample are listed, as sequenced in a study of metastatic and nonmetastatic thyroid tumors. Thyroid surgery took place with no prior treatment in any patient. With MiXCR, TCRdb called clones anew from the PCR reads. The table records more than 20,000 clones, approximately 23% of them present only once. Sequenced material: tumor tissue. These receptors were collected from a female donor with papillary thyroid cancer or a benign thyroid nodule (not recorded which). Some clones in this sample may be carry-over from other donors' samples.

In this sample, this clone turned up a few times. This chain joins TRBV20-1 and TRBJ2-7, with TRBD2 as a possible D gene (6 bases). This CDR3 spans 15 amino acids. CDR1 and CDR2 from the germline V gene are DFQATT and SNEGSKA (reference sequence). The V end lost 6 bases, the J end lost 1 base, and 19 bases lay between the germline ends. DNA for the CDR3: TGCAGTGCGCCCAAACCGGGACTTCAATCCTACGAGCAGTACTTC. Amino acid sequence: CSAPKPGLQSYEQYF.

This clone showed up just a few times. The chain links TRBV11-2 to TRBJ1-2; 8 bases map to TRBD1. CDR1 is SGHAT, CDR2 FQNNGV, per germline. V gave up 4 bases and J gave up 4 bases; unmatched junction bases: 11. This CDR3 is built from 16 residues. The CDR3 spells CASSSNRQGSAYGYTF. For the CDR3, the DNA is TGTGCCAGCAGCTCAAACCGACAGGGGTCTGCCTATGGCTACACCTTC.

This clone showed up many times. The chain has TRBV27 and TRBJ1-1, with TRBD1 matching 7 bases. Trimming cost V 0 bases and J 2 bases; bases outside gene matches: 3. The CDR3 contains 15 residues. Germline CDR1 reads MNHEY; CDR2 reads SMNVEV (reference sequence). CDR3 sequence: CASSLSTGLNTEAFF. Here the CDR3 DNA reads TGTGCCAGCAGTTTATCGACAGGGCTTAACACTGAAGCTTTCTTT.

This clone was seen at least ten times. The rearrangement uses TRBV6-2 or TRBV6-3 and TRBJ2-5; D is unclear. The V gene's germline CDR1 is MNHEY and CDR2 SVGEGT. The CDR3 loop spans 11 amino acids. Trimming removed 5 bases from V and 3 bases from J, with 4 bases in between. CDR3 residues: CASSPEETQYF. DNA for the CDR3: TGTGCCAGCAGTCCAGAAGAGACCCAGTACTTC.

Ten or more counts support this clone. The chain employs TRBV29-1 and TRBJ1-2, with D hard to call. Germline V CDR1 and CDR2: SQVTM, ANQGSEA. The CDR3 is made up of 12 amino acids. Trimming cost V 7 bases and J 8 bases, with 17 bases left between them. The CDR3 coding sequence is TGCAGCGCCATCCCCGCCGTCGGGGGCTACACCTTC. This codes for CSAIPAVGGYTF.

This clone was detected ten times or more. The chain uses TRBV3-1 and TRBJ2-3; no reliable D call. Germline loops: CDR1 LGHDT, CDR2 YNNKEL (reference sequence). V shed 1 base and J shed 4 bases, with 0 bases lying between them. The CDR3 contains 11 residues. CDR3 bases: TGTGCCAGCAGCCAAGCAGATACGCAGTATTTT. Its protein is CASSQADTQYF.